One TCR beta chain is described in this entry. These data come from a study of Graves' ophthalmopathy and Graves' hyperthyroidism. There are 16 residues in the CDR3. With 6 bases clipped from V and 4 bases from J, the junction kept 4 bases outside the gene matches. Beta-chain TCR CDR3 regions were amplified from RNA transcripts. Investigators did first-round RT-PCR with HTBI primers, then second-round multiplex PCR. TCRdb reprocessed the multiplex PCR reads with MiXCR, giving one entry per CDR3 protein. The data hold almost 750,000 distinct CDR3 sequences, with around 40% observed a single time. The sample comprised peripheral blood. This chain joins TRBV12-3 or TRBV12-4 and TRBJ2-6; 12 bases are shared with TRBD1. This clonotype was obtained from an adult man with Graves' ophthalmopathy. The CDR3 DNA follows: TGTGCCAGCAGGGGACAGGGGGCGTGGGGGGCCAACGTCCTGACTTTC. It codes for CASRGQGAWGANVLTF.